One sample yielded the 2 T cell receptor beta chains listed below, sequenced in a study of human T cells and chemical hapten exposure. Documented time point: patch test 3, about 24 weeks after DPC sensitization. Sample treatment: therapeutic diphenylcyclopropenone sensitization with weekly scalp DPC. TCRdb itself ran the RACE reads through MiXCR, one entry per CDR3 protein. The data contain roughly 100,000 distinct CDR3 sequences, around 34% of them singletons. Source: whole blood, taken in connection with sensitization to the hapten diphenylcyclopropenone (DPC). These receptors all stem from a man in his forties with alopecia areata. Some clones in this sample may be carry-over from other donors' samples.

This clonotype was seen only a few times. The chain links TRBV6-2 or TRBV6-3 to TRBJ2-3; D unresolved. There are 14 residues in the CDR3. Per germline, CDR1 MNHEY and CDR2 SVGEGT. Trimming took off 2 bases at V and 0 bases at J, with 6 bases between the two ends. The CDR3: CASSYQTSTDTQYF. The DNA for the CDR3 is TGTGCCAGCAGTTACCAGACTAGCACAGATACGCAGTATTTT.

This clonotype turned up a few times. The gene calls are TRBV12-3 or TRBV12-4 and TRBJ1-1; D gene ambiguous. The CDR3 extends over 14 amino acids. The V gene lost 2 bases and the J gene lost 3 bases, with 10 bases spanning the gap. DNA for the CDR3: TGTGCCAGCAGTTTAAGGCGGGTCCACACTGAAGCTTTCTTT. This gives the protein CASSLRRVHTEAFF.